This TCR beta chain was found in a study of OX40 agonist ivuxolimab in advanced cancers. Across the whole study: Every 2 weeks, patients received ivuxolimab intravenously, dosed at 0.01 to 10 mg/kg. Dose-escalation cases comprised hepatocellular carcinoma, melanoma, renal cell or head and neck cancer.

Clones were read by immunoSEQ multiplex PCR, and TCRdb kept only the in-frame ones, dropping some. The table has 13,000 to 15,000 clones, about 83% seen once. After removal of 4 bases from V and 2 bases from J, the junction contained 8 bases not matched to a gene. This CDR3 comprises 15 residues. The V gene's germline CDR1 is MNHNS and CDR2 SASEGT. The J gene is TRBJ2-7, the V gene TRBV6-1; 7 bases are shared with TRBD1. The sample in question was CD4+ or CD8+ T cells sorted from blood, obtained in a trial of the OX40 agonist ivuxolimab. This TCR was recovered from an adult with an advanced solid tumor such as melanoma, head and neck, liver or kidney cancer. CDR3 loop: CASSGNTGATYEQYF. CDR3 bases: TGTGCCAGCAGTGGGAATACAGGGGCCACCTACGAGCAGTACTTC.